The 3 T cell receptor beta chains listed next were all sequenced from one sample in a study of response to subunit inactivated influenza vaccine (dated by TCRdb to between 2017 and 2018). Library preparation employed RT-PCR. Sequenced using an Illumina HiSeq 2500. TCRdb applied fastp at Q25 and MiXCR to the public reads, then kept only in-frame beta chains. Under each unique CDR3 protein, matching rows form one entry showing the most common genes and DNA. In this sample the table shows about 610,000 distinct CDR3 sequences, about 14% of which occur a single time. The top ten constitute 11% of the sample. Material: PBMCs from blood, obtained roughly 12 days after vaccination. The source of these receptors is a man in his fifties or sixties who received an inactivated influenza vaccine. Donor details come from another sample of the same person, matched by shared clones.

The chain joins TRBV29-1 to TRBJ2-5, with unresolved D. Trimming cost V 4 bases and J 4 bases, with 7 bases left between them. From germline, CDR1 is SQVTM and CDR2 ANQGSEA. This CDR3 contains 11 residues. As DNA, the CDR3 is TGCAGCGTTGGCCCTGGAGAGACCCAGTACTTC. Protein sequence: CSVGPGETQYF.

This clonotype was observed a few times. The CDR3: CASSQEASGFSHGELFF. The CDR3 DNA reads as TGTGCCAGCAGCCAAGAGGCCAGCGGGTTTTCTCACGGGGAGCTGTTTTTT. The chain combines TRBV14 with TRBJ2-2; a weak D match, TRBD2 (6 bases). The CDR3 is 17 residues long. Germline V gene data show CDR1 as SGHDN and CDR2 as FVKESK. With 0 bases removed from V and 7 bases from J, the gap between germline ends came to 18 bases.

This chain uses TRBV7-9 with TRBJ2-1, with 8 bases that match TRBD2. Trimming removed 5 bases from V and 8 bases from J; junction bases left unmatched: 8. The CDR3 runs to 14 residues. Germline CDR1 SEHNR, CDR2 FQNEAQ (reference sequence). CDR3 residues: CASSPSGSRDEQFF. The CDR3 DNA reads TGTGCCAGCAGCCCCAGCGGGAGTAGAGATGAGCAGTTCTTC.